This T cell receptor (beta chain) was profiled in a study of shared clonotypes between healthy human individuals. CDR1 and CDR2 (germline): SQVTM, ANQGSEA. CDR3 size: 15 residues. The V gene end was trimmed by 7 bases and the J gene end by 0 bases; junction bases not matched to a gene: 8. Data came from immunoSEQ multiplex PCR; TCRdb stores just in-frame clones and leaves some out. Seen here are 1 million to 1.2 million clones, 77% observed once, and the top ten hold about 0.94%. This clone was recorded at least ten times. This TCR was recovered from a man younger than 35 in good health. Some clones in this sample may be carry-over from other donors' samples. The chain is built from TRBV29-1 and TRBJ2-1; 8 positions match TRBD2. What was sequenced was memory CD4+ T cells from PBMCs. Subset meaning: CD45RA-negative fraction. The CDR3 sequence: CSGGGAGVSYNEQFF. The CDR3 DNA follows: TGCAGCGGTGGAGGAGCGGGAGTCTCCTACAATGAGCAGTTCTTC.